The 15 T cell receptor beta chains presented below share a single source sample, sequenced in a study of T cells in localized non-small cell lung cancer. Clones were sequenced by immunoSEQ multiplex PCR, and TCRdb holds only the in-frame ones, with some missing. Of about 1,600 clones listed, roughly a quarter are singletons. Sequenced here: lung tumor tissue, sampled before any cancer treatment. The receptors shown here come from a male donor aged 60 or older with stage II lung adenocarcinoma.

This sequence joins TRBV11-3 and TRBJ1-1; D is unclear. There are 16 residues in the CDR3. V gave up 3 bases and J gave up 5 bases, with 19 bases separating them. Germline V CDR1 and CDR2: SGHNT, YENEEA. The CDR3 here is CASSFLPTGKFTEAFF. The CDR3 DNA reads as TGTGCCAGCAGCTTCCTCCCCACGGGGAAGTTTACTGAAGCTTTCTTT.

In this sample, this clone is medium-sized (0.01 to 0.1%). V is TRBV11-3 and J is TRBJ1-1, with TRBD1 identical over 7 bases. Looked up from germline, CDR1 is SGHNT and CDR2 is YENEEA. The CDR3 totals 16 residues. V lost 3 bases to trimming and J lost 5 bases; unmatched junction nucleotides: 12. The CDR3, as DNA: TGTGCCAGCAGCTTGGACGGGGACAGTCAGGGAACTGAAGCTTTCTTT. As protein: CASSLDGDSQGTEAFF.

This clone was counted between two and nine times. This CDR3 fails to terminate in the conserved phenylalanine or tryptophan, so it likely reflects a read error. It is unclear where the CDR3 begins or ends on the DNA, so no DNA is shown, and the CDR3 is as TCRdb lists it. The rearrangement links TRBV2 to TRBJ2-3; no check of the table's D call, TRBD1, against the DNA was made. Germline CDR1 reads SNHLY; CDR2 reads FYNNEI. The CDR3 is made up of 13 amino acids, end residues included. The CDR3 loop is CASSVVQAQGGLL.

V is TRBV5-1 and J is TRBJ1-4; TRBD1 might be the D (6 bases). This CDR3 is 15 amino acids long. Trimming stripped 4 bases from V and 0 bases from J, with 10 bases between. Germline CDR1 and CDR2: SGHRS and YFSETQ. The CDR3 bases are TGCGCCAGCAGCGGGACACTTGCAACTAATGAAAAACTGTTTTTT. It yields the protein CASSGTLATNEKLFF.

This clone was recorded a few times. The chain joins TRBV11-3 to TRBJ1-5; D is unresolved. Deletions cut 5 bases from V and 4 bases from J, with 30 bases between. Germline CDR1 reads SGHNT; CDR2 reads YENEEA. CDR3 length: 20 residues. CDR3 residues: CASSPSHAQWISTTNQPQHF. CDR3 nucleotides: TGTGCCAGCAGCCCCTCTCACGCCCAATGGATCTCAACGACAAATCAGCCCCAGCATTTT.

The V call is TRBV25-1, the J call TRBJ1-2; 9 bases are shared with TRBD1. The CDR3 is 14 amino acids. V gave up 6 bases and J gave up 8 bases; unmatched junction bases: 10. The germline V gene encodes CDR1 MGHDK and CDR2 SYGVNS. The CDR3, as DNA: TGTGCCAGCAGCGCCCTACAGGGGGCGAGAGGCTACACCTTC. It encodes CASSALQGARGYTF.

In this sample, this clone turned up a few times. This chain uses TRBV11-3 with TRBJ1-1; 11 bases fit TRBD1. Germline-derived CDR1 and CDR2 are SGHNT and YENEEA. The J segment lost 5 bases and the V segment lost 1 base, leaving 6 bases of the junction unmatched. This CDR3 has 16 residues. CDR3 sequence (DNA): TGTGCCAGCAGCTTAGTAGGACAGGGGGCGGCTACTGAAGCTTTCTTT. The encoded protein is CASSLVGQGAATEAFF. Looking up the rest from reference TRBV11-3 and TRBJ1-1 gives the full variable domain: EAGVVQSPRYKIIEKKQPVAFWCNPISGHNTLYWYLQNLGQGPELLIRYENEEAVDDSQLPKDRFSAERLKGVDSTLKIQPAELGDSAVYLCASSLVGQGAATEAFFGQGTRLTVV.

This sequence joins TRBV2 and TRBJ1-2; D call uncertain. CDR3 length: 12 residues. V shed 6 bases and J shed 4 bases, with 9 bases lying between them. Germline CDR1 SNHLY, CDR2 FYNNEI. This CDR3 reads CASSLGSYGYTF. The CDR3 bases are TGTGCCAGCAGCCTGGGTTCCTATGGCTACACCTTC.

The chain links TRBV19 to TRBJ1-2, with a possible D match to TRBD1 (6 bases). The length of the CDR3 is 14 residues. Germline V gene lookup returns CDR1 LNHDA and CDR2 SQIVND (reference sequence). V was shortened by 3 bases and J by 3 bases, with 11 bases between the two germline ends. In DNA, the CDR3 is TGTGCCAGTAGTATCCCAGGGGAGGACTATGGCTACACCTTC. This sequence encodes CASSIPGEDYGYTF.

This clone is termed large. The V gene is TRBV6-8, the J gene TRBJ2-1; D remains ambiguous. Trimming took 5 bases from V and 7 from J, leaving 12 bases between them. The CDR3 has 13 residues. Germline CDR1 and CDR2: MNHGY and SAAAGT. CDR3 sequence (DNA): TGTGCCAGCAGTGACATAGGTGAGAATGAGCAGTTCTTC. Protein sequence: CASSDIGENEQFF.

This clone was found a few times. V gene TRBV9 combines with J gene TRBJ2-2; D not certain. V was trimmed by 0 bases and J by 4 bases, leaving 10 bases between them. This CDR3 has 15 residues. Germline values: CDR1 SGDLS, CDR2 YYNGEE. The CDR3 is CASSVDGVRTGELFF. CDR3 DNA sequence: TGTGCCAGCAGCGTAGATGGGGTTCGCACCGGGGAGCTGTTTTTT.

This clone has more than one count but fewer than ten. The V call is TRBV19, the J call TRBJ2-3; the D is unclear. With 5 bases removed from V and 4 bases from J, the gap between germline ends came to 7 bases. Germline V gives CDR1 LNHDA, CDR2 SQIVND (reference sequence). This CDR3 spans 12 amino acids. The CDR3 coding sequence is TGTGCCAGTAGTGTATACGCAGATACGCAGTATTTT. Protein sequence: CASSVYADTQYF.

The chain combines TRBV5-1 with TRBJ2-1; TRBD1 matches at 8 bases. The germline V gene encodes CDR1 SGHRS and CDR2 YFSETQ. V gave up 4 bases and J gave up 3 bases; unmatched junction bases: 6. This CDR3 is 15 amino acids long. The CDR3 is CASSPGQEYYNEQFF. In DNA, the CDR3 is TGCGCCAGCAGCCCGGGACAGGAGTACTACAATGAGCAGTTCTTC.

The chain combines TRBV19 with TRBJ2-2; 8 bases match TRBD2. Losses at the gene ends were 9 bases for V and 4 bases for J; bases not matched to a gene: 4. Germline assignment: CDR1 LNHDA and CDR2 SQIVND (reference sequence). This CDR3 comprises 13 residues. The CDR3 region is CASGGAVTGELFF. The CDR3 DNA sequence: TGTGCCAGCGGGGGGGCGGTCACCGGGGAGCTGTTTTTT.

CDR3 DNA: TGTGCCAGCAGCTTAAGGGGCGCGCAAGGAGCTTTCTTT. Its protein is CASSLRGAQGAFF. The V gene is TRBV7-2, the J gene TRBJ1-1, with D perhaps TRBD1 (5 bases). Between the trimmed V and J ends, which lost 2 bases and 10 bases, there was a span of 14 bases. This CDR3 spans 13 amino acids. CDR1 and CDR2 from the germline V gene are SGHTA and FQGNSA.